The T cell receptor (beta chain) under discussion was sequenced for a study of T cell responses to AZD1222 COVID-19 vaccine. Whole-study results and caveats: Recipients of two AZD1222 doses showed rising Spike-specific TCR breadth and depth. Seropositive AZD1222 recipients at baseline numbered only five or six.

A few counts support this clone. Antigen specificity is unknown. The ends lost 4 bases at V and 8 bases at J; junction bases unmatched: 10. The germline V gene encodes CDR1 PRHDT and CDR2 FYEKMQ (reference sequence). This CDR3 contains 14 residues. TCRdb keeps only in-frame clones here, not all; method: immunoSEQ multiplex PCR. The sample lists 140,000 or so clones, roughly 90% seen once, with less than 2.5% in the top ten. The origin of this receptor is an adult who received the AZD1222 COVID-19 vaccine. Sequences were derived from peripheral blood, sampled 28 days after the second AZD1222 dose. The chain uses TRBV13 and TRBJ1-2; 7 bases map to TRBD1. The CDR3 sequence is CASSSGRGLGGYTF. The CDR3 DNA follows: TGTGCCAGCAGCTCAGGAAGGGGGCTGGGGGGCTACACCTTC.